This T cell receptor (beta chain) was profiled in a study of T cell changes during pregnancy in multiple sclerosis. Germline V gives CDR1 GTSNPN, CDR2 SVGIG (reference sequence). This CDR3 is 14 amino acids long. Trimming at V came to 7 bases and at J to 5 bases, leaving 11 bases not matched to a gene. Sequencing was performed with immunoSEQ multiplex PCR; in TCRdb, only in-frame clones are kept and a portion is missing. The profile shows approximately 58,000 clones, 80% to 95% of them singletons. This clone was found a few times. Sample: CD4+ T cells from peripheral blood mononuclear cells, taken after pregnancy. The receptor's source is a female donor in good health, enrolled as a control in a pregnancy study. This rearrangement joins TRBV30 to TRBJ2-5; 9 bases match TRBD2. The chain's CDR3 is CASAGGGALETQYF. CDR3 in DNA: TGTGCCTCCGCCGGCGGGGGGGCCTTGGAGACCCAGTACTTC. Together with reference TRBV30 and TRBJ2-5, the CDR3 gives the full variable domain: SQTIHQWPATLVQPVGSPLSLECTVEGTSNPNLYWYRQAAGRGLQLLFYSVGIGQISSEVPQNLSASRPQDRQFILSSKKLLLSDSGFYLCASAGGGALETQYFGPGTRLLVL.